This T cell receptor (beta chain) was identified during a study of blood T cell repertoires in COVID-19. The CDR3 sequence is 13 residues long. Per germline, CDR1 SQVTM and CDR2 ANQGSEA. V lost 3 bases and J lost 3, with 10 bases in between. Method: immunoSEQ multiplex PCR; TCRdb's copy keeps in-frame clones and lacks some. The sample carries 35,000 to 45,000 clones, 89% recorded once. V and J are TRBV29-1 and TRBJ2-3; D is unresolved. The receptor comes from a human donor in a cohort sampled during active COVID-19. Material: peripheral blood. CDR3 in DNA: TGCAGCGTTGAGTTCCCAGGAACAGATACGCAGTATTTT. Encoded protein: CSVEFPGTDTQYF.